The 19 T cell receptor beta chains given below trace back to one sample, sequenced in a study of neoadjuvant anti-PD-1 for oral cavity cancer. Assay used: immunoSEQ multiplex PCR; TCRdb lists only in-frame clones, some missing. This table has tens of thousands of clones, 65% to 85% appearing once. The sample here was PBMCs, taken before nivolumab (anti-PD-1) treatment. The receptors were gathered from a person between 35 and 79 years old with oral cavity squamous cell carcinoma.

This sequence joins TRBV5-1 and TRBJ2-7; no clear D gene. The CDR3 contains 14 residues. The V end lost 1 base, the J end lost 3 bases, and 11 bases lay between the germline ends. Germline values: CDR1 SGHRS, CDR2 YFSETQ. CDR3 nucleotides: TGCGCCAGCAGCTTGACTCAACCTAGCTACGAGCAGTACTTC. As protein: CASSLTQPSYEQYF. Full variable domain (missing parts from reference TRBV5-1 and TRBJ2-7): KAGVTQTPRYLIKTRGQQVTLSCSPISGHRSVSWYQQTPGQGLQFLFEYFSETQRNKGNFPGRFSGRQFSNSRSEMNVSTLELGDSALYLCASSLTQPSYEQYFGPGTRLTVT.

The chain has TRBV6-5 and TRBJ2-7; 12 nucleotides align to TRBD2. CDR1 and CDR2 (germline): MNHEY, SVGAGI. Trimming cost V 7 bases and J 7 bases; bases outside gene matches: 11. CDR3 size: 15 residues. CDR3 DNA sequence: TGTGCCAGCACCAAGGCTAGCGGGGGGGCTGGAGAGCAGTACTTC. It encodes CASTKASGGAGEQYF.

The gene calls are TRBV7-3 and TRBJ2-2, with D possibly matching TRBD1 (8 bases). Trimming pared 5 bases from V and 6 bases from J, leaving 19 bases between. The V gene's germline CDR1 is SGHTA and CDR2 FQGTGA. The CDR3 spans 16 residues. The CDR3 nucleotides read TGTGCCAGCAGCCCCTACAGGGGGGGATTTCCCGGGGAGCTGTTTTTT. Translated: CASSPYRGGFPGELFF. Based on the CDR3 plus reference TRBV7-3 and TRBJ2-2, the full variable domain is GAGVSQTPSNKVTEKGKYVELRCDPISGHTALYWYRQSLGQGPEFLIYFQGTGAADDSGLPNDRFFAVRPEGSVSTLKIQRTERGDSAVYLCASSPYRGGFPGELFFGEGSRLTVL.

The CDR3 is CASSIGGRDGYTF. As DNA, the CDR3 is TGTGCCAGTAGTATTGGGGGGCGCGATGGCTACACCTTC. The J gene is TRBJ1-2, the V gene TRBV19; TRBD1 is a possible D gene (6 bases). The germline V and J ends were trimmed by 3 bases and 6 bases, with 11 bases remaining between them. The CDR3 length is 13 residues. Germline loops: CDR1 LNHDA, CDR2 SQIVND (reference sequence).

This clone has a single count. The chain employs TRBV5-4 and TRBJ2-5, with 10 bases matching TRBD2. Germline V gene sequence: CDR1 SGHNT, CDR2 YYREEE (reference sequence). After removal of 1 base from V and 1 base from J, the junction contained 1 base not matched to a gene. The CDR3 contains 15 residues. CDR3 in DNA: TGTGCCAGCAGCTTGTCTAGCGGGAGCCAAGAGACCCAGTACTTC. This translates into CASSLSSGSQETQYF.

The V and J genes are TRBV25-1 and TRBJ1-1; TRBD1 matches 7 bases. V lost 6 bases, J lost 1 base, and 2 bases stayed unmatched. The CDR3 runs to 13 residues. CDR1 is MGHDK, CDR2 SYGVNS, per germline. CDR3 nucleotides: TGTGCCAGCAGCCGGGACAGGAACACTGAAGCTTTCTTT. It encodes CASSRDRNTEAFF.

This chain joins TRBV4-1 and TRBJ1-4; possible D gene TRBD1, 5 bases. This CDR3 region has 15 residues. Germline assignment: CDR1 MGHRA and CDR2 YSYEKL. V lost 3 bases to trimming and J lost 8 bases, with 16 bases between them. The DNA for the CDR3 is TGCGCCAGCAGCCAGATGGGGGTAGCCCGAGAAAAACTGTTTTTT. It codes for CASSQMGVAREKLFF.

There are a few counts of this clone. The chain has TRBV6-1 and TRBJ1-5, with 7 bases fitting TRBD1. The germline V gene has CDR1 MNHNS and CDR2 SASEGT. The CDR3 extends over 14 amino acids. V gave up 3 bases and J gave up 4 bases; unmatched junction bases: 3. The CDR3: CASSETGSNQPQHF. CDR3 bases: TGTGCCAGCAGTGAGACAGGGAGTAATCAGCCCCAGCATTTT.

With regard to this clone: The same CDR3 also results from other DNA sequences found in this sample. This chain joins TRBV27 and TRBJ1-1, with D unclear. The ends were cut back, 0 bases at V and 3 bases at J, with 5 bases in the middle. This CDR3 is 13 amino acids long. CDR1 MNHEY and CDR2 SMNVEV come from the germline V gene (reference sequence). The CDR3 DNA reads TGTGCCAGCAGTTTATCCGGGTACACTGAAGCTTTCTTT. Its translation: CASSLSGYTEAFF.

The rearrangement joins TRBV4-2 to TRBJ1-2; 7 bases line up with TRBD1. CDR1 is LGHNA and CDR2 is YNFKEQ in the germline V gene. The CDR3 runs 15 residues. Unmatched junction bases numbered 9, after V lost 4 bases and J lost 4 bases. CDR3: CASSPRGPEGYGYTF. In nucleotides, the CDR3 is TGTGCCAGCAGCCCAAGGGGGCCTGAAGGCTATGGCTACACCTTC.

The J gene is TRBJ1-1, the V gene TRBV7-6; D remains ambiguous. This CDR3 comprises 13 residues. V was clipped by 5 bases and J by 4 bases, with 11 bases between them. CDR1 and CDR2 from the germline V gene are SGHVS and FNYEAQ. Here the CDR3 DNA reads TGTGCCAGCAGCGCCCGAATGGCCACTGAAGCTTTCTTT. Encoded protein: CASSARMATEAFF.

This rearrangement joins TRBV10-1 to TRBJ2-1, with TRBD2 matching over 11 bases. V lost 2 bases and J lost 2; bases outside the gene matches: 2. This CDR3 region has 16 residues. Germline V lookup: CDR1 WNHNN, CDR2 SYGVQD (reference sequence). The CDR3 reads CASSEVGLAAYNEQFF. The CDR3 DNA sequence: TGCGCCAGCAGTGAGGTGGGACTAGCGGCCTACAATGAGCAGTTCTTC.

The chain links TRBV6-1 to TRBJ1-1; tentative D call: TRBD1 (5 bases). This CDR3 spans 14 amino acids. The germline CDR1 and CDR2 sequences are MNHNS and SASEGT. V was cut by 4 bases and J by 7 bases, with 16 bases left in between. CDR3 nucleotide sequence: TGTGCCAGCAGTGGAAGAGGCGGGGGTGATGAAGCTTTCTTT. It translates to CASSGRGGGDEAFF.

CDR3 sequence reads: CASSFMRTSGRGEVNYNEQFF. The CDR3 region has the DNA TGTGCCAGCAGCTTTATGCGGACTAGCGGGAGAGGAGAGGTTAATTACAATGAGCAGTTCTTC. The chain combines TRBV7-3 with TRBJ2-1; 13 bases agree with TRBD2. From germline, CDR1 is SGHTA and CDR2 FQGTGA. This CDR3 is 21 amino acids long. Germline trimming cut 3 bases from V and 4 bases from J; bases unmatched to any gene: 18.

The chain links TRBV5-1 to TRBJ2-7; D tentatively fits TRBD1 or TRBD2 (6 bases each). Germline V gives CDR1 SGHRS, CDR2 YFSETQ. The CDR3 is 15 amino acids. V lost 0 bases and J 1 base, leaving 11 bases between the germline ends. In DNA form, the CDR3 reads TGCGCCAGCAGCTTGGATACAGGGAGGTCCTACGAGCAGTACTTC. Translated, it gives CASSLDTGRSYEQYF.

The V and J genes are TRBV15 and TRBJ2-1, with TRBD1 as a possible D gene (6 bases). The CDR3 totals 13 residues. Looked up from germline, CDR1 is LNHNV and CDR2 is YYDKDF (reference sequence). Trimming stripped 2 bases from V and 8 bases from J, with 10 bases between. The CDR3 nucleotides read TGTGCCACCAGCAGACAGGGGCTCTATGAGCAGTTCTTC. It codes for CATSRQGLYEQFF.

This clone was picked up one time. The same CDR3 is also encoded by other DNA sequences in this sample. The chain uses TRBV5-1 and TRBJ1-1; D is perhaps TRBD1 (5 bases). V lost 1 base and J 2 bases, leaving 9 bases between the germline ends. The germline V gene encodes CDR1 SGHRS and CDR2 YFSETQ. This CDR3 has 14 amino acids. CDR3 in DNA: TGCGCCAGCAGCTTGCAGGGACCCAACACTGAAGCTTTCTTT. It codes for CASSLQGPNTEAFF.

The J gene is TRBJ1-6, the V gene TRBV15; D gene ambiguous. Germline CDR1 reads LNHNV; CDR2 reads YYDKDF (reference sequence). The CDR3 has 13 residues. The V gene lost 1 base and the J gene lost 12 bases, with 10 bases spanning the gap. The CDR3 nucleotides read TGTGCCACCAGCAGAGTGTCCGTTGAACCCCTCCACTTT. Encoded protein: CATSRVSVEPLHF.

The chain employs TRBV6-1 and TRBJ2-5; no firm D call. Per germline, CDR1 MNHNS and CDR2 SASEGT. The V and J ends lost 4 bases and 0 bases respectively, with 6 bases between them. CDR3 length: 13 amino acids. Here the CDR3 reads CASSVGDQETQYF. CDR3 coding DNA: TGTGCCAGCAGTGTAGGAGACCAAGAGACCCAGTACTTC.